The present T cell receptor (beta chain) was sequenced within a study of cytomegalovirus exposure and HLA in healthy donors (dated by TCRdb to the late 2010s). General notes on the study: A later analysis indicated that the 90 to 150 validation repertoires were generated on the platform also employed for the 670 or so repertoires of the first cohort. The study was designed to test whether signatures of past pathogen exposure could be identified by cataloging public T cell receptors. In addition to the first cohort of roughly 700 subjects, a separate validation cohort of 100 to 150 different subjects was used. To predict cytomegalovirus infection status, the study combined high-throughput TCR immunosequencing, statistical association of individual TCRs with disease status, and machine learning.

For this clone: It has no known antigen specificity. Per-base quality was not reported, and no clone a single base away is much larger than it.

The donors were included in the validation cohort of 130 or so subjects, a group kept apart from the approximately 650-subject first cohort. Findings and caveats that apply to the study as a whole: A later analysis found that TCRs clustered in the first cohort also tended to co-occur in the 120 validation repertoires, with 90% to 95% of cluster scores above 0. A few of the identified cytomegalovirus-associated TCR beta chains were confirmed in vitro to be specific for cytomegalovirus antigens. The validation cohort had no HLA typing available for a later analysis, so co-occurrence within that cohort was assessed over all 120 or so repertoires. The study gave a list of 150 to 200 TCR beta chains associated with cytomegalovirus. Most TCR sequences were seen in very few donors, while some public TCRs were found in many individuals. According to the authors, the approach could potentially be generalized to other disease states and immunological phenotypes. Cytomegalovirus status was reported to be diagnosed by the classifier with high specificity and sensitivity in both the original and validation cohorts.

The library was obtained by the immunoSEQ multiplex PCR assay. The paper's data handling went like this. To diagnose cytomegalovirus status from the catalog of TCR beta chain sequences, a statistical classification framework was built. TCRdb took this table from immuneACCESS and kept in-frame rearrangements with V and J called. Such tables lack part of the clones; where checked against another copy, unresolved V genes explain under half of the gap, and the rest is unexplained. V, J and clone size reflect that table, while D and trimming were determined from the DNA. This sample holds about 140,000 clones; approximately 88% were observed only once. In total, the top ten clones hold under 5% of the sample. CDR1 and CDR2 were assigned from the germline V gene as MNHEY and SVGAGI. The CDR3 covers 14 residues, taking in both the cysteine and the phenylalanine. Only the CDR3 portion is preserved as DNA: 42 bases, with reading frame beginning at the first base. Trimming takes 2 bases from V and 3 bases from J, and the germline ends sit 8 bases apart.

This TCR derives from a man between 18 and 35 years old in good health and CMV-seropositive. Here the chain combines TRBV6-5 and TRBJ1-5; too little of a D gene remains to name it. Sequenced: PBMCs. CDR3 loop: CASSYDQANQPQHF. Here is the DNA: TGTGCCAGCAGTTACGACCAGGCCAATCAGCCCCAGCATTTT.